This TCR beta chain originates from a study of shared clonotypes between healthy human individuals. At the level of the study: Contributing individuals were two females and three males aged 18 to 49. Study-level findings and limits: Naive subsets generally had larger estimated richness than memory subsets. Non-shared clonotypes had lower generation probabilities than clonotypes shared by all four sorted-subset donors.

Original processing notes: Junction-only sequences without quality scores came from ImmunoSEQ, so filtering differed. Sequenced by immunoSEQ multiplex PCR; TCRdb stores in-frame clones only, minus some. That table is the source of V, J and clone size, and D and trimming were worked out from the DNA. The sample has about 1,800,000 clones, about 95% seen once; the top ten hold approximately 1%. Per germline, CDR1 MNHEY and CDR2 SMNVEV (reference sequence). The CDR3 is 15 residues long. J gave up 4 bases and V 6 bases, and 7 bases lay outside the gene matches. For this clone: The antigen is unknown.

In the naive CD8 group, cells lacked CD45RO and were positively selected for CCR7, so terminally differentiated effector memory CD45RA+ cells were left out. Material: naive CD8+ T cells sorted from blood. The clonotype was recovered from a young man in good health. The chain recombines TRBV27 with TRBJ2-1; TRBD2 matches 9 bases. The CDR3 DNA is TGTGCCAGCAGCTATAGCGGGAGTGGGTACAATGAGCAGTTCTTC. As protein: CASSYSGSGYNEQFF.